This TCR beta chain emerged from a study of T cells in Graves' hyperthyroidism and ophthalmopathy. Researchers barred patients who had uncontrolled infection, other autoimmune disease, pregnancy or lactation. Orbital computed tomography, thyroid ultrasound, serum thyroxine and TRAb, and clinical symptoms together informed the diagnoses. The blood sample dates from first hyperthyroidism diagnosis, preceding any ophthalmopathy symptoms. Study observations and caveats: Prediction of ophthalmopathy progression came a median around 7.1 months pre-onset.

Amplified regions were TCR beta CDR3 sequences from RNA transcripts. Using the HTBI primer set, a first-round RT-PCR was run on the TCR CDR3. TCRdb called the multiplex PCR reads again in MiXCR, with one record for every CDR3 protein. The table has hundreds of thousands of distinct CDR3 sequences, around 19% seen once; the top ten hold approximately 15%. Only a few counts were recorded for this clonotype. The antigen is not known. Sequencing used blood. This sequence was found in a woman aged 45-59 years with Graves' hyperthyroidism that later progressed to Graves' ophthalmopathy.

CDR3 region: CSTTNTGTGVRNEQFF. In DNA, the CDR3 is TGCAGCACAACAAACACCGGGACAGGGGTGCGCAATGAGCAGTTCTTC. This chain connects TRBV29-1 to TRBJ2-1; TRBD1 matches 10 bases. Germline V gene lookup returns CDR1 SQVTM and CDR2 ANQGSEA. The V gene end was trimmed by 8 bases and the J gene end by 6 bases; junction bases not matched to a gene: 16. CDR3 length: 16 residues.